What follows are 7 T cell receptor beta chains derived from one specimen sequenced in a study of blood T cell repertoires in COVID-19. Using immunoSEQ multiplex PCR, the repertoire was profiled, and TCRdb retains in-frame clones only, with some absent. The data contain 60,000 or so clones, 70% to 85% of them seen just once; the ten biggest clones take up roughly 3.9%. Sequenced sample: peripheral blood. The receptors were gathered from a man in his 60s with acute or convalescent COVID-19.

This clone has just one count. The J gene is TRBJ1-1, the V gene TRBV5-1; the D is unclear. The germline CDR1 and CDR2 sequences are SGHRS and YFSETQ. Trimming removed 2 bases at V and 4 bases at J, with 12 bases between. The CDR3 runs to 14 residues. The CDR3 protein is CASSFEGSSTEAFF. CDR3 nucleotide sequence: TGCGCCAGCAGCTTTGAGGGCTCGAGCACTGAAGCTTTCTTT.

The CDR3 DNA sequence: TGTGCCAGCAGCGTGGGGCCTAACACAGATACGCAGTATTTT. Translation: CASSVGPNTDTQYF. The chain uses TRBV9 and TRBJ2-3, with a possible D match to TRBD1 (5 bases). CDR3 length: 14 residues. Germline assignment: CDR1 SGDLS and CDR2 YYNGEE. V lost 2 bases and J 2 bases, leaving 9 bases between the germline ends.

In its sample, this clone was seen a few times. The chain combines TRBV6-5 with TRBJ2-1; 9 bases map to TRBD2. CDR3 length equals 15 residues. Germline CDR1 MNHEY, CDR2 SVGAGI. The V gene end was trimmed by 6 bases and the J gene end by 4 bases; junction bases not matched to a gene: 7. The CDR3 protein is CASSPGLAGYNEQFF. CDR3 coding DNA: TGTGCCAGCAGCCCGGGGCTAGCGGGGTACAATGAGCAGTTCTTC.

V and J are TRBV2 and TRBJ2-3; D is unclear. The CDR3 consists of 12 residues. Trimming removed 4 bases from V and 6 bases from J, with 8 bases in between. Germline lookup yields CDR1 SNHLY and CDR2 FYNNEI. The CDR3 DNA follows: TGTGCCAGCAGTGTTGGCGGTGATACGCAGTATTTT. Protein sequence: CASSVGGDTQYF.

The gene calls are TRBV7-9 and TRBJ1-5; 8 bases align to TRBD1. V was clipped by 8 bases and J by 1 base; unmatched bases: 4. Germline V gives CDR1 SEHNR, CDR2 FQNEAQ (reference sequence). The CDR3 has 14 amino acids. The CDR3 DNA is TGTGCCAGCGGACGACAGGGGAGCAATCAGCCCCAGCATTTT. This sequence encodes CASGRQGSNQPQHF.

This clone ranks as medium-sized (0.01 to 0.1%). V is TRBV5-1 and J is TRBJ1-6; no firm D call. The germline V and J ends were trimmed by 1 base and 7 bases, with 15 bases remaining between them. CDR1 is SGHRS and CDR2 is YFSETQ in the germline V gene. The CDR3 is 16 amino acids. Written as DNA, the CDR3 is TGCGCCAGCAGCTTGCAGTCAGCCGGGGAGAATTCACCCCTCCACTTT. It encodes CASSLQSAGENSPLHF.

This chain joins TRBV7-2 and TRBJ1-1; 10 bases fit TRBD1. There are 14 residues in the CDR3. In germline, CDR1 is SGHTA, CDR2 FQGNSA. Trimming took 9 bases from V and 1 from J; bases not matched to a gene: 5. CDR3 amino acids: CASTRDRGNTEAFF. CDR3 nucleotides: TGTGCCAGTACTCGGGACAGGGGGAACACTGAAGCTTTCTTT.